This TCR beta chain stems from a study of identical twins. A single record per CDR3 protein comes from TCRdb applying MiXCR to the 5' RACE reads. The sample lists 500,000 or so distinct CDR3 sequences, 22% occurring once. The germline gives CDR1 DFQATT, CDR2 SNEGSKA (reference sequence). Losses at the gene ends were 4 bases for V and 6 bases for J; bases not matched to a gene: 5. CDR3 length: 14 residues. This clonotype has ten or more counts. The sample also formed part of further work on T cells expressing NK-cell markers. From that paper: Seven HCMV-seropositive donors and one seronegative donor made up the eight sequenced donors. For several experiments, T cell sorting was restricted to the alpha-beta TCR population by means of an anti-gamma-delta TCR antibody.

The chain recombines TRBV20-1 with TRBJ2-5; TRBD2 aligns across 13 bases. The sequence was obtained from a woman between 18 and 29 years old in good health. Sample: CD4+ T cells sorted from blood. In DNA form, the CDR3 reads TGCAGTGCTACCCGGACTAGCGGGAGACAGACCCAGTACTTC. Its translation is CSATRTSGRQTQYF.